Presented here are 31 T cell receptor beta chains from one specimen sequenced in a study of identical twins. TCRdb re-called the 5' RACE reads through MiXCR, storing one row per CDR3 protein. The sample contains 1.5 million to 2 million distinct CDR3 sequences, less than 40% of which appear only once. Sequenced: cord blood. The receptors were sampled from a newborn girl in good health.

In this sample, this clonotype turned up a few times. The chain carries TRBV20-1 and TRBJ2-3, with a possible D match to TRBD2 (6 bases). CDR1 and CDR2 (germline): DFQATT, SNEGSKA (reference sequence). Between the trimmed V and J ends, which lost 5 bases and 2 bases, there was a span of 8 bases. This CDR3 spans 12 amino acids. The CDR3 reads CSAGEDTDTQYF. The CDR3 coding sequence is TGCAGTGCTGGGGAGGACACAGATACGCAGTATTTT.

Details on this clonotype: It may be a read error: a sequence one base away is much more abundant. This chain links TRBV5-1 with TRBJ1-4; D is ambiguous. Germline loops: CDR1 SGHRS, CDR2 YFSETQ. Trimming shortened V by 1 base and J by 2 bases, and 6 bases separated the two germline ends. The CDR3 is made up of 14 amino acids. CDR3 in DNA: TGCGCCAGCAGCTTGACAAACACTAATGAAAAACTGTTTTTT. Protein: CASSLTNTNEKLFF.

This clonotype appeared a few times. The V gene is TRBV9, the J gene TRBJ1-4; D is unclear. From germline, CDR1 is SGDLS and CDR2 YYNGEE. The V gene lost 3 bases and the J gene lost 8 bases, with 14 bases spanning the gap. There are 14 residues in the CDR3. Here the CDR3 DNA reads TGTGCCAGCAGCGCCCACATCGCGGGGGAAAAACTGTTTTTT. This gives the protein CASSAHIAGEKLFF.

V usage is TRBV3-1 and J usage is TRBJ2-5; perhaps TRBD2 as D (9 bases). Trimming took 4 bases from V and 4 from J, leaving 16 bases between them. CDR3 length: 15 residues. Germline-derived CDR1 and CDR2 are LGHDT and YNNKEL (reference sequence). CDR3: CASSRTGTSTETQYF. CDR3 sequence (DNA): TGTGCCAGCAGCCGGACAGGGACTAGCACAGAGACCCAGTACTTC.

A word on this clonotype: This may stem from a read error, because a much larger clone lies one nucleotide away. The rearrangement joins TRBV12-3 or TRBV12-4 to TRBJ2-3; D is possibly TRBD1 or TRBD2 (5 bases each). Trimming cost V 3 bases and J 10 bases, with 23 bases left between them. The CDR3 runs 16 residues. CDR3 sequence (DNA): TGTGCCAGCAGTTTGGAACAGGCTGCGATGAGGGATGCGCAGTATTTT. As protein: CASSLEQAAMRDAQYF.

This clonotype has a handful of counts. The chain is built from TRBV9 and TRBJ1-2; 7 bases align to TRBD1. V was clipped by 3 bases and J by 5 bases; unmatched bases: 4. The CDR3 loop spans 13 amino acids. The V gene's germline CDR1 is SGDLS and CDR2 YYNGEE. CDR3 loop: CASSAPTGYGYTF. The CDR3 bases are TGTGCCAGCAGCGCCCCGACAGGGTATGGCTACACCTTC.

This clonotype was counted between two and nine times. The rearrangement links TRBV12-3 or TRBV12-4 to TRBJ2-6; the D gene is possibly TRBD1 (6 bases). V was shortened by 2 bases and J by 1 base, with 9 bases between the two germline ends. This CDR3 contains 16 residues. CDR3 DNA: TGTGCCAGCAGTTTACCAGGGGTTTCTGGGGCCAACGTCCTGACTTTC. This gives the protein CASSLPGVSGANVLTF.

V usage is TRBV20-1 and J usage is TRBJ2-5, with TRBD2 matching 7 bases. Germline V gene data show CDR1 as DFQATT and CDR2 as SNEGSKA (reference sequence). Trimming took 3 bases from V and 1 from J; bases not matched to a gene: 5. The CDR3 totals 14 residues. In DNA form, the CDR3 reads TGCAGTGCTAGTTCGGGACTACCCCAAGAGACCCAGTACTTC. It specifies CSASSGLPQETQYF.

This clonotype has just a few counts. This chain uses TRBV5-1 with TRBJ2-2, with 9 bases identical to TRBD2. After removal of 4 bases from V and 7 bases from J, the junction contained 8 bases not matched to a gene. The CDR3 runs to 15 residues. Germline lookup yields CDR1 SGHRS and CDR2 YFSETQ. Here the CDR3 reads CASSPDSGSFGELFF. The CDR3 DNA sequence: TGCGCCAGCAGCCCTGATAGCGGGAGTTTCGGGGAGCTGTTTTTT.

The V call is TRBV5-1, the J call TRBJ2-3; 8 nucleotides agree with TRBD2. CDR1 is SGHRS, CDR2 YFSETQ, per germline. Trimming removed 1 base from V and 2 bases from J; junction bases left unmatched: 3. The CDR3 has 15 amino acids. The CDR3 spells CASSLTGLDTDTQYF. The CDR3 bases are TGCGCCAGCAGCTTGACGGGACTAGACACAGATACGCAGTATTTT.

The sample holds a few counts of this clonotype. The chain carries TRBV2 and TRBJ1-2; the D gene is possibly TRBD1 (5 bases). This CDR3 is built from 15 residues. V lost 6 bases, J lost 0 bases, and 14 bases lay in between. CDR1 is SNHLY, CDR2 FYNNEI, per germline. CDR3 sequence (DNA): TGTGCCAGCAGGGGCAGGGTCGATACTAACTATGGCTACACCTTC. Protein: CASRGRVDTNYGYTF.

This chain uses TRBV5-6 with TRBJ2-7, with 7 bases aligning to TRBD2. The V gene's germline CDR1 is SGHDT and CDR2 YYEEEE. The CDR3 has 19 residues. After removal of 0 bases from V and 3 bases from J, the junction contained 18 bases not matched to a gene. CDR3 DNA: TGTGCCAGCAGCTTGGCGGGGACTAACGAGAATTCTAGACTCTACGAGCAGTACTTC. Amino acids: CASSLAGTNENSRLYEQYF.

This clonotype was seen only a few times. V and J are TRBV24-1 and TRBJ2-1; D is ambiguous. Trimming shortened V by 7 bases and J by 14 bases, and 23 bases separated the two germline ends. The CDR3 spans 14 residues. Germline CDR1 is KGHDR and CDR2 is SFDVKD. In nucleotides, the CDR3 is TGTGCCACCAGCGATACCGAAGTCCCCCGTAAGGAGTTCTTC. Encoded protein: CATSDTEVPRKEFF.

The J gene is TRBJ2-5, the V gene TRBV28, with 7 bases identical to TRBD1. Trimming at V came to 6 bases and at J to 6 bases, leaving 7 bases not matched to a gene. CDR1 is MDHEN, CDR2 SYDVKM, per germline. The CDR3 sequence is 13 residues long. Written as DNA, the CDR3 is TGTGCCAGCAGCACAGGGGACGACAAGACCCAGTACTTC. This gives the protein CASSTGDDKTQYF.

This clonotype was counted between two and nine times. The V and J genes are TRBV11-2 and TRBJ2-3; the D is unclear. The CDR3 sequence is 15 residues long. V gave up 5 bases and J gave up 0 bases, with 12 bases separating them. CDR1 is SGHAT and CDR2 is FQNNGV in the germline V gene. The CDR3 sequence is CASSPMMASTDTQYF. The CDR3 bases are TGTGCCAGCAGCCCAATGATGGCTAGCACAGATACGCAGTATTTT.

The chain joins TRBV9 to TRBJ1-2, with D tentatively TRBD1 (6 bases). CDR1 and CDR2 (germline): SGDLS, YYNGEE. The CDR3 length is 13 residues. Trimming took 3 bases from V and 4 from J, leaving 10 bases between them. As DNA, the CDR3 is TGTGCCAGCAGCGCAGGGGTATTCTATGGCTACACCTTC. Amino acids: CASSAGVFYGYTF. Looking up the rest from reference TRBV9 and TRBJ1-2 gives the full variable domain: DSGVTQTPKHLITATGQRVTLRCSPRSGDLSVYWYQQSLDQGLQFLIQYYNGEERAKGNILERFSAQQFPDLHSELNLSSLELGDSALYFCASSAGVFYGYTFGSGTRLTVV.

The chain combines TRBV2 with TRBJ2-7, with 8 bases aligning to TRBD2. V was pared by 3 bases and J by 0 bases, with 10 bases of the junction left unmatched. CDR1 is SNHLY, CDR2 FYNNEI, per germline. The CDR3 loop spans 17 amino acids. In nucleotides, the CDR3 is TGTGCCAGCAGTGACCAGGTAGTAGCGGGATTCTCCTACGAGCAGTACTTC. It codes for CASSDQVVAGFSYEQYF.

This chain connects TRBV21-1 to TRBJ2-7; whether TRBD1, the table's D call, matches the DNA was not checked. TRBV21-1 is an annotated pseudogene. The CDR3 has 15 amino acids. CDR3 residues: CASSARDRPLYEQYF. CDR3 bases: TGTGCCAGCAGCGCCCGGGACAGGCCACTCTACGAGCAGTACTTC.

Worth noting for this clonotype: One junction end disagrees with the germline gene, perhaps due to a read error. This chain links TRBV11-1 with TRBJ1-6; the match to TRBD1 covers 10 bases. CDR1 SGHAT and CDR2 FQDESV come from the germline V gene (reference sequence). The length of the CDR3 is 15 residues. CDR3 in amino acids: CASNLGDRGNSPLHF. The CDR3, as DNA: TGTGCCAGCAACTTAGGGGACAGGGGCAATTCACCCCTCCACTTT.

This clonotype showed up just a few times. V gene TRBV7-2 combines with J gene TRBJ2-1; 8 positions agree with TRBD2. CDR3 size: 18 residues. Losses at the gene ends were 7 bases for V and 0 bases for J; bases not matched to a gene: 14. The germline V gene has CDR1 SGHTA and CDR2 FQGNSA. The CDR3 loop is CASTKSLAELSSYNEQFF. Here the CDR3 DNA reads TGTGCCAGCACCAAATCACTAGCGGAGCTCAGCTCCTACAATGAGCAGTTCTTC.

This clonotype turned up a few times. The V and J genes are TRBV7-2 and TRBJ1-2; D unresolved. This CDR3 comprises 13 residues. V was shortened by 5 bases and J by 8 bases, with 15 bases between the two germline ends. Germline lookup yields CDR1 SGHTA and CDR2 FQGNSA. In nucleotides, the CDR3 is TGTGCCAGCAGCCTAGTGGATTGGGGAGGCTACACCTTC. Its translation is CASSLVDWGGYTF.

The chain has TRBV28 and TRBJ2-7; TRBD1 agrees at 7 bases. Germline V gene sequence: CDR1 MDHEN, CDR2 SYDVKM. V shed 0 bases, J shed 5 bases, and the junction held 10 bases outside the gene matches. The CDR3 has 16 residues. The CDR3 reads CASSLWTGSLSDEQYF. The DNA for the CDR3 is TGTGCCAGCAGTTTATGGACAGGGAGTTTATCGGACGAGCAGTACTTC.

In regard to this clonotype: A much larger clone lies a single base off, so this may be a read error. The chain joins TRBV5-1 to TRBJ2-4; D might be TRBD2 (5 bases). The CDR3 is 14 residues long. Trimming stripped 0 bases from V and 8 bases from J, with 12 bases between. Germline-derived CDR1 and CDR2 are SGHRS and YFSETQ. CDR3 sequence reads: CASSLGLRGHIQYF. The CDR3 nucleotides are TGCGCCAGCAGCTTGGGACTAAGAGGTCACATTCAGTACTTC.

The DNA of the CDR3 is TGTGCCAGCAGCTTATACCCGGGATTAGCCAGTGAGCAGTACTTC. It specifies CASSLYPGLASEQYF. This sequence joins TRBV7-8 and TRBJ2-1, with TRBD2 as a possible D gene (5 bases). The J call may be mistaken, given a closer DNA end match to TRBJ2-7. This CDR3 comprises 15 residues. Germline V CDR1 and CDR2: SGHVS, FQNEAQ.

This clonotype was seen only a few times. This chain links TRBV3-1 with TRBJ2-3; no clear D gene. V lost 0 bases to trimming and J lost 3 bases, with 7 bases between them. The CDR3 has 14 amino acids. The germline V gene encodes CDR1 LGHDT and CDR2 YNNKEL (reference sequence). The CDR3 DNA reads TGTGCCAGCAGCCAAGACTGGGCGACAGATACGCAGTATTTT. Translating it yields CASSQDWATDTQYF.

The chain employs TRBV9 and TRBJ2-2, with D perhaps given as TRBD1 or TRBD2 (5 bases each). In germline, CDR1 is SGDLS, CDR2 YYNGEE. The V gene lost 8 bases and the J gene lost 4 bases, with 15 bases spanning the gap. The length of the CDR3 is 14 residues. CDR3 nucleotide sequence: TGTGCCAGTAGAACCTGGGACGCCACCGGGGAGCTGTTTTTT. This encodes CASRTWDATGELFF.

This chain joins TRBV28 and TRBJ2-5; TRBD2 matches at 11 bases. Germline CDR1 reads MDHEN; CDR2 reads SYDVKM. The trim removed 2 bases at V and 2 bases at J, leaving 4 bases unmatched. The CDR3 is made up of 16 amino acids. The CDR3 DNA reads as TGTGCCAGCAGTTTAGGGGCTAGCGGGAGGCAAGAGACCCAGTACTTC. This translates into CASSLGASGRQETQYF.

This clonotype was detected ten times or more. This rearrangement joins TRBV4-2 to TRBJ2-1; a possible D gene is TRBD1 (6 bases). The CDR3 totals 17 residues. Germline assignment: CDR1 LGHNA and CDR2 YNFKEQ. V was clipped by 4 bases and J by 0 bases, with 16 bases between them. CDR3 DNA: TGTGCCAGCAGCCTCAGAGGGGGTCAGAGCTCCTACAATGAGCAGTTCTTC. Protein sequence: CASSLRGGQSSYNEQFF.

The V and J genes are TRBV7-2 and TRBJ2-1; D not certain. Trimming shortened V by 1 base and J by 1 base, and 8 bases separated the two germline ends. The V gene's germline CDR1 is SGHTA and CDR2 FQGNSA. This CDR3 contains 15 residues. CDR3 sequence: CASSLGAQSYNEQFF. DNA for the CDR3: TGTGCCAGCAGCTTAGGTGCGCAGTCCTACAATGAGCAGTTCTTC.

This clonotype was detected a few times. The chain combines TRBV12-3 or TRBV12-4 with TRBJ2-1, with unresolved D. V shed 1 base and J shed 13 bases, with 17 bases lying between them. The CDR3 has 14 amino acids. This chain's CDR3 is CASSLGPGLETQFF. CDR3 coding DNA: TGTGCCAGCAGTTTAGGTCCTGGGTTGGAGACCCAGTTCTTC.

The table lists this clonotype with a few counts. V and J are TRBV15 and TRBJ1-4; a weak D match, TRBD1 (5 bases). The CDR3 covers 14 residues. Per the germline V gene, CDR1 is LNHNV and CDR2 is YYDKDF (reference sequence). Between the trimmed V and J ends, which lost 0 bases and 5 bases, there was a span of 7 bases. The CDR3 DNA is TGTGCCACCAGCAGAGAGAAGGGGAATGAAAAACTGTTTTTT. Translation gives CATSREKGNEKLFF.